The 7 T cell receptor beta chains below all came from one sample that was sequenced in a study of cytomegalovirus exposure and HLA in healthy donors. The PCR contained 60 Vbeta and 13 Jbeta primers. The assay was immunoSEQ multiplex PCR, and TCRdb's table has in-frame clones only and misses some. The table shows 130,000 to 150,000 clones, with 79% occurring only once. The sequenced sample consisted of PBMCs. The receptors derive from a man in his late teens or twenties in good health and CMV-seronegative.

This clone was detected only once. This chain uses TRBV9 with TRBJ1-4, with D maybe TRBD1 (5 bases). This CDR3 region has 17 residues. Germline CDR1 and CDR2: SGDLS and YYNGEE. V was cut by 0 bases and J by 0 bases, with 12 bases left in between. CDR3 DNA: TGTGCCAGCAGCGTAGGGGGAGGGGCAGCAACTAATGAAAAACTGTTTTTT. Its protein product is CASSVGGGAATNEKLFF.

This chain links TRBV30 with TRBJ2-1; 10 nucleotides match TRBD2. The V gene end was trimmed by 5 bases and the J gene end by 5 bases; junction bases not matched to a gene: 6. The CDR3 has 14 amino acids. Germline V gene sequence: CDR1 GTSNPN, CDR2 SVGIG (reference sequence). The CDR3 reads CAWGAGGVNNEQFF. As DNA, the CDR3 is TGTGCCTGGGGAGCGGGGGGGGTTAACAATGAGCAGTTCTTC.

The chain couples TRBV7-3 to TRBJ1-6, with D hard to call. V gave up 5 bases and J gave up 0 bases, with 5 bases separating them. This CDR3 has 14 residues. Germline V gene data show CDR1 as SGHTA and CDR2 as FQGTGA. Here the CDR3 reads CASSMSSYNSPLHF. CDR3 sequence (DNA): TGTGCCAGCAGCATGAGCTCCTATAATTCACCCCTCCACTTT.

V gene TRBV6-6 combines with J gene TRBJ1-1; a weak D match, TRBD1 (6 bases). Trimming took 8 bases from V and 3 from J, leaving 16 bases between them. CDR1 is MNHNY, CDR2 SVGAGI, per germline (reference sequence). The CDR3 is 14 residues long. CDR3 residues: CASVFWTDDTEAFF. CDR3 in DNA: TGTGCCAGCGTTTTTTGGACAGATGACACTGAAGCTTTCTTT.

This chain uses TRBV28 with TRBJ2-1; 7 nucleotides align to TRBD2. With V trimmed by 4 bases and J by 9 bases, 15 bases remained unmatched. The CDR3 sequence is 16 residues long. Germline V gene sequence: CDR1 MDHEN, CDR2 SYDVKM. In nucleotides, the CDR3 is TGTGCCAGCAGTTGGGAGGGGAACCCTAGTCTGGGTGAGCAGTTCTTC. Encoded protein: CASSWEGNPSLGEQFF. Variable domain in full (rest from reference TRBV28 and TRBJ2-1): DVKVTQSSRYLVKRTGEKVFLECVQDMDHENMFWYRQDPGLGLRLIYFSYDVKMKEKGDIPEGYSVSREKKERFSLILESASTNQTSMYLCASSWEGNPSLGEQFFGPGTRLTVL.

This clone has more than one count but fewer than ten. The CDR3 DNA follows: TGTGCCAGCAGCTTCAGGGTGTTAGGGCTGCTAGCCAAAAACATTCAGTACTTC. Translation: CASSFRVLGLLAKNIQYF. The chain combines TRBV5-4 with TRBJ2-4; possible D gene TRBD1, 5 bases. This CDR3 region has 18 residues. Germline CDR1 SGHNT, CDR2 YYREEE (reference sequence). V was cut by 2 bases and J by 0 bases, with 18 bases left in between.

The sample holds a few counts of this clone. The V call is TRBV2, the J call TRBJ1-1; D ambiguous. Germline V lookup: CDR1 SNHLY, CDR2 FYNNEI. V lost 5 bases, J lost 1 base, and 8 bases lay in between. The CDR3 has 13 amino acids. CDR3 nucleotide sequence: TGTGCCAGCAGTTTGACACAGAACACTGAAGCTTTCTTT. It translates to CASSLTQNTEAFF. Supplemented by reference TRBV2 and TRBJ1-1, the full variable domain reads EPEVTQTPSHQVTQMGQEVILRCVPISNHLYFYWYRQILGQKVEFLVSFYNNEISEKSEIFDDQFSVERPDGSNFTLKIRSTKLEDSAMYFCASSLTQNTEAFFGQGTRLTVV.